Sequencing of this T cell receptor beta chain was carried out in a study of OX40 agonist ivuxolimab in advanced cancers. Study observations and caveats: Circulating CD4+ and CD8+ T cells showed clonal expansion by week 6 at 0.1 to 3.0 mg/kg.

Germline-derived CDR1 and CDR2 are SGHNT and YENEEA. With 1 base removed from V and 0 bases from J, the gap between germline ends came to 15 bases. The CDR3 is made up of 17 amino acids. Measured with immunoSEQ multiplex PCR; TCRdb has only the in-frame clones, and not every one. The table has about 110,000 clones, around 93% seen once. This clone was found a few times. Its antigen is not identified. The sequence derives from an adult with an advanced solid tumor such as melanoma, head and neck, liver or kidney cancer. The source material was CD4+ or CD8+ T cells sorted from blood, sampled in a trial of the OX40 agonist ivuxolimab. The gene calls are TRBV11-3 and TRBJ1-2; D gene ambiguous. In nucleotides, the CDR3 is TGTGCCAGCAGCTTAGTGTCGTGGGGAAAAGCTAACTATGGCTACACCTTC. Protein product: CASSLVSWGKANYGYTF.